A selection of T cell receptor beta chains follows, all from one sample in a study of T cell responses to AZD1222 COVID-19 vaccine. Generated by immunoSEQ multiplex PCR, the TCRdb table keeps only in-frame clones and is missing some. The sample carries approximately 81,000 clones, about 89% recorded once. Source: peripheral blood, taken on day 0 of MenACWY control vaccination. The receptors shown here come from an adult in good health. CDR3s include the opening cysteine and the closing phenylalanine or tryptophan. The D gene is left open where the match is weak. Not every row has a clone size; where given, it reads once, few, many or a size class.

j_call clone_size d_call v_call cdr3_nt cdr3_aa
TRBJ1-2 - - TRBV21-1 TGTGCCAGCAGTTCAAACCGGGACAGCATCCGGGACTATGGCTACACCTTC CASSSNRDSIRDYGYTF
TRBJ1-4 - - TRBV10-1 TGCGCCAGCAGTGAGGACAACGAAAAACTGTTTTTT CASSEDNEKLFF
TRBJ1-4 - TRBD1 TRBV11-2 TGTGCCAGCAGCCCATATGACAGGGGAGGAGAAAAACTGTTTTTT CASSPYDRGGEKLFF
TRBJ2-5 - - TRBV30 TGTGCCTGGAGACCCAGGAGCTCCCCTACGGAGACCCAGTACTTC CAWRPRSSPTETQYF
TRBJ1-1 - - TRBV9 TGTGCCAGCAGCCCCCTCTTTGAAGCTTTCTTT CASSPLFEAFF
TRBJ2-1 - - TRBV7-8 TGTGCCAGCAGCTTCCCGGGGAACAATGAGCAGTTCTTC CASSFPGNNEQFF
TRBJ1-6 - - TRBV5-4 TGTGCCAGCAGCTTGTGGAATTCACCCCTCCACTTT CASSLWNSPLHF
TRBJ2-3 - - TRBV7-9 TGTGCCAGCAGCATCGACACAGATACGCAGTATTTT CASSIDTDTQYF
TRBJ1-2 once - TRBV6-5 TGTGCCGCTGAGGTAGGGGGAGGCTACACCTTC CAAEVGGGYTF
TRBJ1-5 - - TRBV3-1/TRBV3-2 TGTGCCAGCAGCCAAGATCAGGCTCAGCCCCAGCATTTT CASSQDQAQPQHF
TRBJ1-1 - - TRBV5-1 TGCGCCAGCAGCAGGGGTATTCCGAACACTGAAGCTTTCTTT CASSRGIPNTEAFF
TRBJ1-1 - - TRBV2 TGTGCCAGCAGTGAACTGGGCTATGGGGAAGCTTTCTTT CASSELGYGEAFF
TRBJ2-1 - - TRBV5-4 TGTGCCAGCAGCTTGGAAGGGCCCTACAATGAGCAGTTCTTC CASSLEGPYNEQFF
TRBJ1-4 - - TRBV2 TGTGCGGGGCAGGCAGGGAGAAATGAAAAACTGTTTTTT CAGQAGRNEKLFF
TRBJ1-1 - - TRBV18 TGTGCCAGCTCACCAGTTTCAGAGAACACTGAAGCTTTCTTT CASSPVSENTEAFF
TRBJ1-1 - - TRBV28 TGTGCCAGCAGTTTAATAAAAGGGTTGAACACTGAAGCTTTCTTT CASSLIKGLNTEAFF
TRBJ2-4 - - TRBV3-1/TRBV3-2 TGTGCCAGCAGCCTAAACGCTGACGGCCTAAGGTACTTC CASSLNADGLRYF
TRBJ2-7 - TRBD1 TRBV6-5 TGTGCCAGCAGTCCCGGGACAGGGAAATACGAGCAGTACTTC CASSPGTGKYEQYF
TRBJ1-5 - - TRBV6-6 TGTGCCAGTACACCGGCAGGGACCAATCAGCCCCAGCATTTT CASTPAGTNQPQHF
TRBJ2-7 once - TRBV30 TGTGCCTGGAGTACAGGGACTTCCTACGAGCAGTACTTC CAWSTGTSYEQYF
TRBJ2-7 - TRBD2 TRBV2 TGTGCCACCCTCACCCAGCGGGAGGGCCCCTACGAGCAGTACTTC CATLTQREGPYEQYF
TRBJ2-5 - TRBD2 TRBV28 TGTGCCAGCAGTCCGCAACTAGCGTGGGAAGAGACCCAGTACTTC CASSPQLAWEETQYF
TRBJ2-1 - TRBD2 TRBV6-5 TGTGCCAGCAGTACGGGGGGAGAAGGTTACAATGAGCAGTTCTTC CASSTGGEGYNEQFF
TRBJ1-2 - - TRBV28 TGTGCCAGCAGTTTTTTTGGCTACACCTTC CASSFFGYTF
TRBJ1-6 few TRBD1 TRBV7-2 TGTGCCAGCAGCCCCAAACACAGGGGCCCGCATCCACCCCTCCACTTT CASSPKHRGPHPPLHF
TRBJ2-5 - - TRBV25-1 TGTGCCAGCAGTGAAATGCGGGTCCAAGAGACCCAGTACTTC CASSEMRVQETQYF
TRBJ2-5 - TRBD2 TRBV6-5 TGTGCCAGCAGTTCGACTAGCGGGAGCCATGAGACCCAGTACTTC CASSSTSGSHETQYF
TRBJ2-7 once TRBD2 TRBV5-1 TGCGCCAGCAGCCTGGGACTAGCGGGAGAAGTTCCTATGTACGAGCAGTACTTC CASSLGLAGEVPMYEQYF
TRBJ1-4 - - TRBV4-1 TGCGCCAGCGGGAGGGCGGGTAATGAAAAACTGTTTTTT CASGRAGNEKLFF
TRBJ2-5 - - TRBV23-1 TGCGCCAGCTATGAGGGGTGGGAGACCCAGTACTTC CASYEGWETQYF
TRBJ2-7 once - TRBV27 TGTGCCAGCGGAATAGCAGTTTACGAGCAGTACTTC CASGIAVYEQYF
TRBJ1-1 few - TRBV28 TGTGCCAGCAGTTTATTGTTGGGTCTAGGAACTGAAGCTTTCTTT CASSLLLGLGTEAFF
TRBJ2-1 - TRBD2 TRBV2 TGTGCCAGCAGTGATTCGTTCGCGGGAGTTCTCGATGAGCAGTTCTTC CASSDSFAGVLDEQFF
TRBJ2-5 few TRBD1 TRBV5-5 TGTGCCAGCAGCTTTATAGGGGGCGCGGAGACCCAGTACTTC CASSFIGGAETQYF
TRBJ1-1 few - TRBV19 TGTGCCAGTAGTACGGGAGGCTCCACTGAAGCTTTCTTT CASSTGGSTEAFF
TRBJ1-5 - - TRBV5-4 TGTGCCAGCAGCAGGGACGGGAGCAATCAGCCCCAGCATTTT CASSRDGSNQPQHF
TRBJ1-5 few - TRBV7-2 TGTGCCAGCAGCTTATCAGTTACAGGGAAGGAGCCCCAGCATTTT CASSLSVTGKEPQHF
TRBJ2-7 - - TRBV2 TGTGCCTCCCTGGGCGGCTCCTACGAGCAGTACTTC CASLGGSYEQYF
TRBJ1-1 - - TRBV7-8 TGTGCCAGCAGCCCGACTGTTGAAGCTTTCTTT CASSPTVEAFF
TRBJ2-2 - - TRBV25-1 TGTGCCAGCAGTGACGGCGGTCGGAGGGTGGCCGGGGAGCTGTTTTTT CASSDGGRRVAGELFF
TRBJ2-7 few TRBD1 TRBV2 TGTGCCAGCTTTTCCGGGACAGAGATCTCCTACGAGCAGTACTTC CASFSGTEISYEQYF
TRBJ2-1 - - TRBV2 TGTGCCAGGACCGGGCCCAACAATGAGCAGTTCTTC CARTGPNNEQFF
TRBJ2-6 - - TRBV5-6 TGTGCCAGCAGCAAAGGCCTCTCTGGGGCCAACGTCCTGACTTTC CASSKGLSGANVLTF
TRBJ2-1 - TRBD2 TRBV5-1 TGCGCCAGCAGCTTCTTAGCGGGAGGCGAGAATGAGCAGTTCTTC CASSFLAGGENEQFF
TRBJ1-5 - - TRBV28 TGTGCCAGCACTCTGGGGGTCGGCCTTAAAAGTCAGCCCCAGCATTTT CASTLGVGLKSQPQHF
TRBJ2-7 - TRBD2 TRBV18 TGTGCCAGCTCACCAAACTCCCTAGCGGGGCTATCCTACGAGCAGTACTTC CASSPNSLAGLSYEQYF